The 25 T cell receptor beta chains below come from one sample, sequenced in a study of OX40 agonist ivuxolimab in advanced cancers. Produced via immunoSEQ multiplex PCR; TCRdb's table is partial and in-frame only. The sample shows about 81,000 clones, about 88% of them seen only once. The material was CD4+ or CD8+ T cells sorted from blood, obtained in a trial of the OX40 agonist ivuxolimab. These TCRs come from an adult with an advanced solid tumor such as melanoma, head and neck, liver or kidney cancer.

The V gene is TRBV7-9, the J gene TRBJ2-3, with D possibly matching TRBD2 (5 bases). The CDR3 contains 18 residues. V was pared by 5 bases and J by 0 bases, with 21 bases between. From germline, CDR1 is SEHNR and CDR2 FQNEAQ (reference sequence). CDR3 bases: TGTGCCAGCAGCCCCGGGGTCTTTCTTCTTTCTAGCACAGATACGCAGTATTTT. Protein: CASSPGVFLLSSTDTQYF.

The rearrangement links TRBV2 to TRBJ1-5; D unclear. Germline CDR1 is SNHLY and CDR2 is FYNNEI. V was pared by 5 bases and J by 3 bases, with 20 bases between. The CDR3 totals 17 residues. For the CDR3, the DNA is TGTGCCAGCAGTCTCCTCCAGACCCCGCTCCTCAATCAGCCCCAGCATTTT. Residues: CASSLLQTPLLNQPQHF.

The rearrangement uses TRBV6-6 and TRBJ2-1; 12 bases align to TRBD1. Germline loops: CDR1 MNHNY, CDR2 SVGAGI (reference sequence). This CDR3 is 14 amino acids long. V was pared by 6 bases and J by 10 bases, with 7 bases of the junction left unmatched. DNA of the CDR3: TGTGCCAGCAGACGGGACAGGGGGCGCGTCGAGCAGTTCTTC. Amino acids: CASRRDRGRVEQFF.

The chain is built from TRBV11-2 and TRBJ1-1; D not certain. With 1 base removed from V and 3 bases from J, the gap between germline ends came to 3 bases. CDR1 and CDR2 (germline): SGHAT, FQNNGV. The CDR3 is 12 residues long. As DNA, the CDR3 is TGTGCCAGCAGCTTAGTGTACACTGAAGCTTTCTTT. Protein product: CASSLVYTEAFF.

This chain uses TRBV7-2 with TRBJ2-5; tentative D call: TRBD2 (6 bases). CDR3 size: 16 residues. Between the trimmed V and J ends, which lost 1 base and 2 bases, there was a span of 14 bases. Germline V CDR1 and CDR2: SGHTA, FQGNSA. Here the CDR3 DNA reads TGTGCCAGCAGCTTAGTTTGGGCTAGCGTACAAGAGACCCAGTACTTC. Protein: CASSLVWASVQETQYF.

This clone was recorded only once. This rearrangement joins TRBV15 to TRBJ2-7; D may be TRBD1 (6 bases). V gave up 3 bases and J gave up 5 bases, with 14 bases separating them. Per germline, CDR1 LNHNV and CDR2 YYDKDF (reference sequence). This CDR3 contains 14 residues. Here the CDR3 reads CATSRPQGFHEQYF. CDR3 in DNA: TGTGCCACCAGCAGGCCCCAGGGGTTCCACGAGCAGTACTTC.

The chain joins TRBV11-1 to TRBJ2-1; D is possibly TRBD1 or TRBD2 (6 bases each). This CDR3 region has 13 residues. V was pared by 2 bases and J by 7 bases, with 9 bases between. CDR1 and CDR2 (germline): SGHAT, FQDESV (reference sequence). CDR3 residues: CASSLPGANEQFF. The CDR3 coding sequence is TGTGCCAGCAGCTTACCGGGGGCGAATGAGCAGTTCTTC.

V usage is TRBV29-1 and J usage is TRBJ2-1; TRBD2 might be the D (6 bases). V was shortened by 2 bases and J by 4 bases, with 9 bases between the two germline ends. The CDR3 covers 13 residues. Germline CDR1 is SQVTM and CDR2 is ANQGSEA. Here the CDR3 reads CSVEWGRYNEQFF. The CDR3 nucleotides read TGCAGCGTTGAATGGGGGAGGTACAATGAGCAGTTCTTC.

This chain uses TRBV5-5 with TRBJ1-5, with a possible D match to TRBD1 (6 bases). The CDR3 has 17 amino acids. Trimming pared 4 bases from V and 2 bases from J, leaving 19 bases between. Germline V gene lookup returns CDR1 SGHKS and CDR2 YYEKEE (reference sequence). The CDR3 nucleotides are TGTGCCAGCAGCCCCTCCCCACAGGGAGGGGGCAATCAGCCCCAGCATTTT. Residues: CASSPSPQGGGNQPQHF.

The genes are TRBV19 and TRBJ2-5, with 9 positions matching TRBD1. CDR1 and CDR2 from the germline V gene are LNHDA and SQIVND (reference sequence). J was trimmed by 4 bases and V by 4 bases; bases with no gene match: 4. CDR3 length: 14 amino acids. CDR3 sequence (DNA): TGTGCCAGTAGTACCCGACAGGGGGTAGAGACCCAGTACTTC. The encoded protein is CASSTRQGVETQYF.

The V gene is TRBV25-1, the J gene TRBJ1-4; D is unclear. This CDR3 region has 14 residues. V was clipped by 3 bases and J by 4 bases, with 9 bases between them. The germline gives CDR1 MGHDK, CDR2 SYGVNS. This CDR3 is CASSEAQYNEKLFF. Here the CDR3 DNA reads TGTGCCAGCAGTGAGGCACAGTATAATGAAAAACTGTTTTTT.

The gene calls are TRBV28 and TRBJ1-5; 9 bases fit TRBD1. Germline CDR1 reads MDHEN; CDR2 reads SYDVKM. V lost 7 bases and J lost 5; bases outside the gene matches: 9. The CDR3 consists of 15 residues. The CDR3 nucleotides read TGTGCCAGCACTCCTCCGACAGGGGGTTATCAGCCCCAGCATTTT. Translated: CASTPPTGGYQPQHF.

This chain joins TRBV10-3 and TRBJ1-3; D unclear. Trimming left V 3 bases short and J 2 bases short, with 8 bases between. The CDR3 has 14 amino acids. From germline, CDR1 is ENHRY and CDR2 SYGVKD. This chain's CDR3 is CAISDQEPGNTIYF. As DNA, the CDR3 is TGTGCCATCAGTGACCAGGAACCTGGAAACACCATATATTTT.

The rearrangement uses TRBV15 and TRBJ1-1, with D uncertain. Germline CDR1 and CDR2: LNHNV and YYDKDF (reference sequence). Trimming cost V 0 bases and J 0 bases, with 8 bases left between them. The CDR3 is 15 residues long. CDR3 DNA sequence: TGTGCCACCAGCAGAGACCAACTGATGAACACTGAAGCTTTCTTT. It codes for CATSRDQLMNTEAFF.

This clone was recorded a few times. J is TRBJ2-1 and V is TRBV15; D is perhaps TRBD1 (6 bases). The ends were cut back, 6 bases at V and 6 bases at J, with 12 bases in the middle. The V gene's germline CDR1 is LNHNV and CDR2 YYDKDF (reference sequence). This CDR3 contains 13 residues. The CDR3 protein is CATRNQGLNEQFF. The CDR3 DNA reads TGTGCCACCAGGAACCAGGGGCTCAATGAGCAGTTCTTC.

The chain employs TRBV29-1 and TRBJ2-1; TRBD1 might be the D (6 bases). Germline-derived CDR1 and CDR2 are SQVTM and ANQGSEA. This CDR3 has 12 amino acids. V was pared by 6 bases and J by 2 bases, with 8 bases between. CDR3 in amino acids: CSVDRTYNEQFF. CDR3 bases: TGCAGCGTAGACAGGACCTACAATGAGCAGTTCTTC.

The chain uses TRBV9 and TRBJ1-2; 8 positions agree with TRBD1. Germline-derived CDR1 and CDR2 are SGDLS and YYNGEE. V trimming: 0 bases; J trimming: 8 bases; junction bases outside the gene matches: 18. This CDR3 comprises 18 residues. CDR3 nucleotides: TGTGCCAGCAGCGTAGCGGGCAGGGGGCGCGGAGTAGGGAGCGGCTACACCTTC. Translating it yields CASSVAGRGRGVGSGYTF.

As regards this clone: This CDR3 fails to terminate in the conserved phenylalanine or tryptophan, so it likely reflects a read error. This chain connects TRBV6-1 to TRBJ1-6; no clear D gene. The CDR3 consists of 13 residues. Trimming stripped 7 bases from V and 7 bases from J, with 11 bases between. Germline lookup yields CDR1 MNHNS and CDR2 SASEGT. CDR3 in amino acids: CASIRTQNSPLHL. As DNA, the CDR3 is TGTGCCAGCATCCGGACCCAGAATTCACCCCTCCACCTT.

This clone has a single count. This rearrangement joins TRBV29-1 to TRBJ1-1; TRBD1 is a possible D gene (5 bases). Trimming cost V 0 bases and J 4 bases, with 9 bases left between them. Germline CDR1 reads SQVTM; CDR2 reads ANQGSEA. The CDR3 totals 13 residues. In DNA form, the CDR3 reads TGCAGCGTTGAAGAGGGGGGGGGCACTGAAGCTTTCTTT. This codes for CSVEEGGGTEAFF.

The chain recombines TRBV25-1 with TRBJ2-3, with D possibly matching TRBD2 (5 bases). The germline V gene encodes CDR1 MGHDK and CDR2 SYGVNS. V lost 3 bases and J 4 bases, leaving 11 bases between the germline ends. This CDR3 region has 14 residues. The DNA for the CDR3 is TGTGCCAGCAGTGATCCTACTAGGGCAGATACGCAGTATTTT. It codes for CASSDPTRADTQYF. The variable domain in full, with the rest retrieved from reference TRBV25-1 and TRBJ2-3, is EADIYQTPRYLVIGTGKKITLECSQTMGHDKMYWYQQDPGMELHLIHYSYGVNSTEKGDLSSESTVSRIRTEHFPLTLESARPSHTSQYLCASSDPTRADTQYFGPGTRLTVL.

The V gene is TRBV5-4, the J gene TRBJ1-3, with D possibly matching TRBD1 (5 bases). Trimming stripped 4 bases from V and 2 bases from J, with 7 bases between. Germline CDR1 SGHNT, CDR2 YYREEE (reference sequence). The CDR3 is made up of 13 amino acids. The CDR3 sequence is CASSADTGNTIYF. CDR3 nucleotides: TGTGCCAGCAGCGCGGACACTGGAAACACCATATATTTT.

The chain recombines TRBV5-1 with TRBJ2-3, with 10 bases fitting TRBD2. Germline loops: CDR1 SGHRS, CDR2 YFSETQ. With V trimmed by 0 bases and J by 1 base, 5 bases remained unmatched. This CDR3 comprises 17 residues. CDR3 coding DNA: TGCGCCAGCAGCTTGGCCATAGCGGGGGGTGGCACAGATACGCAGTATTTT. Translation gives CASSLAIAGGGTDTQYF. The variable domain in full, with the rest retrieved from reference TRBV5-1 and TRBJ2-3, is KAGVTQTPRYLIKTRGQQVTLSCSPISGHRSVSWYQQTPGQGLQFLFEYFSETQRNKGNFPGRFSGRQFSNSRSEMNVSTLELGDSALYLCASSLAIAGGGTDTQYFGPGTRLTVL.

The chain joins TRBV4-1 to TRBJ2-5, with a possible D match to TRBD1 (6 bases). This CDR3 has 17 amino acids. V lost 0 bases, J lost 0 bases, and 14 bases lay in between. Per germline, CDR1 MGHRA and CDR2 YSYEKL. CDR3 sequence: CASSQDPLRQDQETQYF. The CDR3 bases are TGCGCCAGCAGCCAAGACCCCCTCCGACAGGACCAAGAGACCCAGTACTTC.

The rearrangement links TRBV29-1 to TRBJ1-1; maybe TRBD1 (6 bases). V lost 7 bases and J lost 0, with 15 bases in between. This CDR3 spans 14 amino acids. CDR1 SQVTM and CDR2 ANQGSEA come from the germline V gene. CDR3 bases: TGCAGCGGAACAGGGAAACCCATGAACACTGAAGCTTTCTTT. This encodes CSGTGKPMNTEAFF. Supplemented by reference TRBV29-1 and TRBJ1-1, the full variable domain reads SAVISQKPSRDICQRGTSLTIQCQVDSQVTMMFWYRQQPGQSLTLIATANQGSEATYESGFVIDKFPISRPNLTFSTLTVSNMSPEDSSIYLCSGTGKPMNTEAFFGQGTRLTVV.

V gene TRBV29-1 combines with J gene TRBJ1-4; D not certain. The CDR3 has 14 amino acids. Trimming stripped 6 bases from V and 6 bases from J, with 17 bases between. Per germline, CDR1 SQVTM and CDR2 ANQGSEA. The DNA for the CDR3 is TGCAGCGTCCTGGACCCCAAATGGGATGAAAAACTGTTTTTT. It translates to CSVLDPKWDEKLFF.